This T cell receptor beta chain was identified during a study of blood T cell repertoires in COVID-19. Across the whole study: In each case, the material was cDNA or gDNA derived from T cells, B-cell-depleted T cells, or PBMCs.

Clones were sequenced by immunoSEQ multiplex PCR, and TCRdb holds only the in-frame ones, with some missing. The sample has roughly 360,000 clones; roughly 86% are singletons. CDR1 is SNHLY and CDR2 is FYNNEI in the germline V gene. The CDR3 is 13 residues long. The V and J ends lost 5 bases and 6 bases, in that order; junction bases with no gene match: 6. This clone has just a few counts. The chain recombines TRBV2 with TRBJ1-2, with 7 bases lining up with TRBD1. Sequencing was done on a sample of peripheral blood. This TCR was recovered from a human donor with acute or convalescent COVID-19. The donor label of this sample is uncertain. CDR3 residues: CASSPTGSHGYTF. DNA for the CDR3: TGTGCCAGCAGTCCGACAGGGTCCCATGGCTACACCTTC.